A single sample is the source of the 22 T cell receptor beta chains below, sequenced in a study of early T cells in non-severe SARS-CoV-2 infection (dated by TCRdb to 2020 to 2023). Libraries were constructed by 5' RACE. The sample was run on a NextSeq 500. The public reads were reanalyzed by TCRdb: fastp trimming at Q25, MiXCR alignment, in-frame beta chains only. Rows are unified per CDR3 protein, each entry keeping the most common DNA and genes. This sample comprises 45,000 to 75,000 distinct CDR3 sequences, 5.6% of them detected only once. The ten largest clones capture roughly 7% of the sample. Sequenced sample: whole blood. These receptors all stem from an adult who was a healthcare worker with PCR-confirmed SARS-CoV-2 infection or an uninfected control (not recorded which).

This clonotype was counted many times. The chain couples TRBV6-1 to TRBJ2-7; D gene ambiguous. With 2 bases removed from V and 0 bases from J, the gap between germline ends came to 5 bases. Germline V gene data show CDR1 as MNHNS and CDR2 as SASEGT. The CDR3 has 13 amino acids. The CDR3 loop reads CASSEWSSYEQYF. The CDR3 DNA sequence: TGTGCCAGCAGTGAATGGAGCTCCTACGAGCAGTACTTC.

As regards this clonotype: A read error is possible here, since a much larger clone lies one base away. The chain has TRBV14 and TRBJ1-1; D remains ambiguous. The V end was cut by 0 bases, the J end by 0 bases, with 2 bases between. The CDR3 has 13 amino acids. The germline CDR1 and CDR2 sequences are SGHDN and FVKESK. The CDR3 region is CASSQELNTEAFF. CDR3 DNA sequence: TGTGCCAGCAGCCAAGAACTGAACACTGAAGCTTTCTTT.

This rearrangement joins TRBV3-1 to TRBJ2-5, with D possibly matching TRBD2 (6 bases). Deletions cut 8 bases from V and 4 bases from J, with 20 bases between. Germline loops: CDR1 LGHDT, CDR2 YNNKEL (reference sequence). The CDR3 is made up of 15 amino acids. The CDR3 region is CASSAPGEGIETQYF. The CDR3 nucleotides read TGTGCCAGCTCCGCGCCGGGAGAAGGGATAGAGACCCAGTACTTC.

This clonotype was seen many times. This rearrangement joins TRBV30 to TRBJ2-3, with 9 nucleotides matching TRBD2. In germline, CDR1 is GTSNPN, CDR2 SVGIG (reference sequence). Trimming at V came to 1 base and at J to 4 bases, leaving 6 bases not matched to a gene. CDR3 length: 15 residues. CDR3 loop: CAWSASGGISDTQYF. CDR3 DNA: TGTGCCTGGAGTGCCAGCGGGGGGATCTCAGATACGCAGTATTTT.

This clonotype was recorded a few times. The chain recombines TRBV12-3 or TRBV12-4 with TRBJ1-2; perhaps TRBD1 as D (6 bases). The CDR3 runs 18 residues. Trimming shortened V by 3 bases and J by 8 bases, and 28 bases separated the two germline ends. The CDR3 spells CASSLGARGRAPIGGYTF. The CDR3 DNA sequence: TGTGCCAGCAGTTTGGGTGCCAGGGGCAGGGCCCCAATAGGGGGCTACACCTTC.

This clonotype was seen many times. The V call is TRBV4-1, the J call TRBJ2-3; 10 bases fit TRBD2. Looked up from germline, CDR1 is MGHRA and CDR2 is YSYEKL. With 0 bases clipped from V and 6 bases from J, the junction kept 6 bases outside the gene matches. The CDR3 extends over 16 amino acids. The CDR3 here is CASSQERGTSVDTQYF. CDR3 DNA sequence: TGCGCCAGCAGCCAAGAAAGGGGGACTAGCGTGGATACGCAGTATTTT.

This clonotype was seen ten or more times. The chain recombines TRBV6-1 with TRBJ2-1; D may match TRBD1 or TRBD2 (5 bases each). The germline CDR1 and CDR2 sequences are MNHNS and SASEGT. There are 15 residues in the CDR3. V gave up 6 bases and J gave up 9 bases, with 21 bases separating them. CDR3 in DNA: TGTGCCAGCAGCTACCGGGACCTCCAGGCGGTTGAGCAGTTCTTC. Its protein is CASSYRDLQAVEQFF.

This clonotype has at least ten counts. V is TRBV7-8 and J is TRBJ2-2, with D possibly TRBD1 on 5 matching bases. V shed 10 bases and J shed 2 bases, with 14 bases lying between them. CDR1 and CDR2 (germline): SGHVS, FQNEAQ. The CDR3 is made up of 14 amino acids. The CDR3 loop reads CATLGAENTGELFF. The CDR3 DNA sequence: TGTGCCACCCTAGGGGCGGAAAACACCGGGGAGCTGTTTTTT.

This clonotype was counted between two and nine times. The chain combines TRBV3-1 with TRBJ2-7, with 8 nucleotides matching TRBD1. CDR1 and CDR2 (germline): LGHDT, YNNKEL (reference sequence). Trimming took 4 bases from V and 0 from J; bases not matched to a gene: 11. This CDR3 region has 17 residues. This chain's CDR3 is CASSPRTGTVVSYEQYF. As DNA, the CDR3 is TGTGCCAGCAGCCCCCGGACAGGGACCGTAGTCTCCTACGAGCAGTACTTC.

This clonotype has just a few counts. The chain is built from TRBV4-3 and TRBJ2-2; D might be TRBD1 (6 bases). In germline, CDR1 is LGHNA, CDR2 YSLEER. This CDR3 has 17 residues. V gave up 0 bases and J gave up 3 bases, with 14 bases separating them. CDR3: CASSQERQAWDTGELFF. The CDR3 DNA is TGCGCCAGCAGCCAAGAGAGACAGGCCTGGGACACCGGGGAGCTGTTTTTT.

This clonotype was observed many times. The chain is built from TRBV7-9 and TRBJ2-2, with D unclear. The CDR3 runs 14 residues. CDR1 and CDR2 from the germline V gene are SEHNR and FQNEAQ (reference sequence). The germline V and J ends were trimmed by 4 bases and 4 bases, with 10 bases remaining between them. The CDR3 DNA is TGTGCCAGCAGCTCTGGGATCCCCACCGGGGAGCTGTTTTTT. Amino acids: CASSSGIPTGELFF.

In its sample, this clonotype was seen many times. The chain is built from TRBV20-1 and TRBJ2-3; D may be TRBD2 (5 bases). Trimming cost V 0 bases and J 6 bases, with 13 bases left between them. Germline loops: CDR1 DFQATT, CDR2 SNEGSKA (reference sequence). The CDR3 is 14 amino acids. Written as DNA, the CDR3 is TGCAGTGCTAGAGAAAGTAGGGAGTGGGATACGCAGTATTTT. It encodes CSARESREWDTQYF.

The chain is built from TRBV25-1 and TRBJ2-2, with a weak D call TRBD2 (5 bases). Germline CDR1 reads MGHDK; CDR2 reads SYGVNS. The CDR3 loop spans 15 amino acids. Trimming left V 2 bases short and J 4 bases short, with 11 bases between. CDR3 nucleotides: TGTGCCAGCAGTGAAACTAGACATGGCACCGGGGAGCTGTTTTTT. It yields the protein CASSETRHGTGELFF.

This clonotype was seen ten or more times. The chain links TRBV24-1 to TRBJ1-6, with 11 positions matching TRBD1. Germline-derived CDR1 and CDR2 are KGHDR and SFDVKD. J lost 7 bases, V lost 6 bases, and 1 base had no gene match. There are 14 residues in the CDR3. DNA for the CDR3: TGTGCCACCAGTTGGGACAGGGGGAATTCACCCCTCCACTTT. Protein product: CATSWDRGNSPLHF.

This clonotype was found many times. The rearrangement joins TRBV29-1 to TRBJ2-7; no definite D call. V was pared by 5 bases and J by 2 bases, with 13 bases between. The CDR3 is 13 amino acids. Per the germline V gene, CDR1 is SQVTM and CDR2 is ANQGSEA. The CDR3 coding sequence is TGCAGCGTTTCCGCCAGAAATCCCTACGAGCAGTACTTC. It translates to CSVSARNPYEQYF.

The chain has TRBV28 and TRBJ2-3; possibly TRBD1 for D (5 bases). The CDR3 runs 12 residues. The germline V and J ends were trimmed by 7 bases and 5 bases, with 10 bases remaining between them. CDR1 and CDR2 (germline): MDHEN, SYDVKM. CDR3 DNA sequence: TGTGCCAGCATTTCCACAGGAGATACGCAGTATTTT. It is translated as CASISTGDTQYF. The full variable domain, in which reference TRBV28 and TRBJ2-3 provide the parts outside the CDR3, is DVKVTQSSRYLVKRTGEKVFLECVQDMDHENMFWYRQDPGLGLRLIYFSYDVKMKEKGDIPEGYSVSREKKERFSLILESASTNQTSMYLCASISTGDTQYFGPGTRLTVL.

The sample holds many counts of this clonotype. In nucleotides, the CDR3 is TGCAGCGTTGAAGATACGGGACAGAACACTGAAGCTTTCTTT. Translated, it gives CSVEDTGQNTEAFF. This chain joins TRBV29-1 and TRBJ1-1, with D tentatively TRBD1 (6 bases). CDR3 length: 14 amino acids. The germline V gene has CDR1 SQVTM and CDR2 ANQGSEA. Trimming took off 0 bases at V and 1 base at J, with 9 bases between the two ends.

The sample holds a few counts of this clonotype. This chain uses TRBV6-1 with TRBJ2-7, with D possibly being TRBD1 (6 bases). V was shortened by 6 bases and J by 0 bases, with 9 bases between the two germline ends. The CDR3 is made up of 13 amino acids. Germline loops: CDR1 MNHNS, CDR2 SASEGT. The CDR3 coding sequence is TGTGCCAGCAGCACAGGGTTCTCCTACGAGCAGTACTTC. This sequence encodes CASSTGFSYEQYF.

This clonotype was seen only a few times. The chain couples TRBV20-1 to TRBJ1-3; D ambiguous. Germline V gives CDR1 DFQATT, CDR2 SNEGSKA (reference sequence). The V and J ends lost 0 bases and 6 bases respectively, with 9 bases between them. This CDR3 is 13 amino acids long. The CDR3 coding sequence is TGCAGTGCTAGAGATGGCAGACTAAACACCATATATTTT. Translated: CSARDGRLNTIYF.

The sample holds many counts of this clonotype. The J gene is TRBJ1-2, the V gene TRBV3-1; D is uncertain. This CDR3 region has 14 residues. CDR1 LGHDT and CDR2 YNNKEL come from the germline V gene (reference sequence). Trimming left V 8 bases short and J 0 bases short, with 13 bases between. The CDR3 protein is CASGPAGSNYGYTF. CDR3 coding DNA: TGTGCCAGCGGTCCAGCGGGGTCTAACTATGGCTACACCTTC.

The chain combines TRBV5-4 with TRBJ1-2, with D unresolved. V lost 1 base and J 0 bases, leaving 16 bases between the germline ends. In germline, CDR1 is SGHNT, CDR2 YYREEE (reference sequence). The CDR3 is 17 residues long. The CDR3 region is CASSLPRTQRANYGYTF. The CDR3 DNA sequence: TGTGCCAGCAGCTTGCCCCGGACTCAGCGGGCTAACTATGGCTACACCTTC. Drawing the rest from reference TRBV5-4 and TRBJ1-2, the complete variable domain is ETGVTQSPTHLIKTRGQQVTLRCSSQSGHNTVSWYQQALGQGPQFIFQYYREEENGRGNFPPRFSGLQFPNYSSELNVNALELDDSALYLCASSLPRTQRANYGYTFGSGTRLTVV.

The sample holds many counts of this clonotype. The rearrangement links TRBV20-1 to TRBJ2-5, with TRBD2 identical over 8 bases. The CDR3 contains 15 residues. The junction had 8 bases not matched to a gene; V was cut back by 3 bases and J by 2 bases. The germline V gene has CDR1 DFQATT and CDR2 SNEGSKA (reference sequence). Here the CDR3 reads CSASDPLAGQETQYF. The CDR3 DNA follows: TGCAGTGCTAGCGACCCCTTAGCGGGGCAAGAGACCCAGTACTTC.